One sample yielded the 14 T cell receptor beta chains listed below, sequenced in a study of blood T cell repertoires in COVID-19. The assay was immunoSEQ multiplex PCR, and TCRdb's table has in-frame clones only and misses some. The top ten clones hold 18% of a sample with about 82,000 clones, approximately 86% of them seen once. Sequenced material: peripheral blood. These TCRs come from an elderly man with active or convalescent COVID-19.

The count of this clone is one. The J gene is TRBJ2-3, the V gene TRBV5-1, with D perhaps matching TRBD1 (6 bases). The CDR3 is 15 residues long. Trimming cost V 6 bases and J 2 bases, with 16 bases left between them. Germline values: CDR1 SGHRS, CDR2 YFSETQ. CDR3 nucleotides: TGCGCCAGCAACCGGCAGGGGAGCCCCACAGATACGCAGTATTTT. It encodes CASNRQGSPTDTQYF. Based on the CDR3 plus reference TRBV5-1 and TRBJ2-3, the full variable domain is KAGVTQTPRYLIKTRGQQVTLSCSPISGHRSVSWYQQTPGQGLQFLFEYFSETQRNKGNFPGRFSGRQFSNSRSEMNVSTLELGDSALYLCASNRQGSPTDTQYFGPGTRLTVL.

This chain links TRBV5-4 with TRBJ2-2; TRBD2 might be the D (6 bases). Germline CDR1 and CDR2: SGHNT and YYREEE (reference sequence). Trimming left V 0 bases short and J 4 bases short, with 16 bases between. The CDR3 sequence is 17 residues long. The CDR3 DNA reads as TGTGCCAGCAGCTTGGGCGCGCGGGGCTCGGGCACCGGGGAGCTGTTTTTT. It codes for CASSLGARGSGTGELFF.

The chain joins TRBV7-3 to TRBJ2-3; 9 bases are a match to TRBD1. V lost 4 bases to trimming and J lost 4 bases; unmatched junction nucleotides: 6. Germline CDR1 is SGHTA and CDR2 is FQGTGA. This CDR3 comprises 15 residues. The CDR3 DNA reads TGTGCCAGCAGCTGGACAGGGGTGAATTCAGATACGCAGTATTTT. It encodes CASSWTGVNSDTQYF.

The genes are TRBV6-1 and TRBJ2-1; D is perhaps TRBD2 (5 bases). This CDR3 is 12 amino acids long. V lost 1 base and J 16 bases, leaving 14 bases between the germline ends. Per the germline V gene, CDR1 is MNHNS and CDR2 is SASEGT. DNA for the CDR3: TGTGCCAGCAGTGAAGGTGTGCTAGCATCATTCTTC. It specifies CASSEGVLASFF.

J is TRBJ1-4 and V is TRBV10-1; 8 bases align to TRBD1. The CDR3 runs to 12 residues. With V trimmed by 4 bases and J by 10 bases, 2 bases remained unmatched. Germline V gene sequence: CDR1 WNHNN, CDR2 SYGVQD (reference sequence). The CDR3 here is CASSAQGGKLFF. The CDR3 DNA reads as TGCGCCAGCAGTGCACAGGGGGGAAAACTGTTTTTT.

The chain links TRBV5-4 to TRBJ1-2; 8 nucleotides align to TRBD1. The germline gives CDR1 SGHNT, CDR2 YYREEE (reference sequence). V lost 4 bases, J lost 3 bases, and 8 bases stayed unmatched. This CDR3 comprises 15 residues. The CDR3 is CASSPAQGADYGYTF. As DNA, the CDR3 is TGTGCCAGCAGCCCGGCTCAGGGGGCCGACTATGGCTACACCTTC.

This chain links TRBV9 with TRBJ2-3; TRBD2 matches at 10 bases. With 2 bases clipped from V and 4 bases from J, the junction kept 4 bases outside the gene matches. Germline-derived CDR1 and CDR2 are SGDLS and YYNGEE. This CDR3 is 15 amino acids long. The CDR3 sequence is CASSVVSGGADTQYF. CDR3 nucleotide sequence: TGTGCCAGCAGCGTCGTCAGCGGGGGGGCAGATACGCAGTATTTT.

The J gene is TRBJ1-1, the V gene TRBV19; 11 bases are shared with TRBD1. The junction had 11 bases not matched to a gene; V was cut back by 6 bases and J by 5 bases. CDR1 and CDR2 (germline): LNHDA, SQIVND (reference sequence). The CDR3 consists of 16 residues. The CDR3 loop is CASRRPDRGRMTEAFF. The CDR3 bases are TGTGCCAGTAGACGGCCGGACAGGGGGCGAATGACTGAAGCTTTCTTT.

This chain joins TRBV2 and TRBJ1-6, with D hard to call. The CDR3 is 16 residues long. From germline, CDR1 is SNHLY and CDR2 FYNNEI. V was clipped by 1 base and J by 3 bases, with 10 bases between them. The CDR3 nucleotides are TGTGCCAGCAGTGAAGAGGGAGGCCTCTATAATTCACCCCTCCACTTT. As protein: CASSEEGGLYNSPLHF.

The chain employs TRBV6-6 and TRBJ2-1; 9 bases agree with TRBD2. Germline V lookup: CDR1 MNHNY, CDR2 SVGAGI (reference sequence). This CDR3 comprises 16 residues. Trimming took 2 bases from V and 8 from J; bases not matched to a gene: 10. CDR3 bases: TGTGCCAGCAGTTACGAGGCTGGCGCGGGGGGGGATGAGCAGTTCTTC. Amino acids: CASSYEAGAGGDEQFF.

This clone was found a few times. The chain uses TRBV6-5 and TRBJ2-2; the match to TRBD2 covers 12 bases. The germline V gene has CDR1 MNHEY and CDR2 SVGAGI. The V segment lost 5 bases and the J segment 6 bases; nucleotides outside the gene matches: 4. The CDR3 is 15 amino acids. CDR3 loop: CASSPRLAGAGELFF. The CDR3 region has the DNA TGTGCCAGCAGTCCTCGACTAGCGGGAGCCGGGGAGCTGTTTTTT.

CDR3 sequence (DNA): TGTGCCAGCAGCCTAGGGACCGGCGGGGAGACCCAGTACTTC. This sequence encodes CASSLGTGGETQYF. V usage is TRBV9 and J usage is TRBJ2-5; D may match TRBD1 or TRBD2 (5 bases each). The CDR3 is 14 amino acids. Trimming removed 4 bases at V and 5 bases at J, with 15 bases between. Germline V gives CDR1 SGDLS, CDR2 YYNGEE.

This clone was picked up a small number of times. The chain couples TRBV28 to TRBJ1-4; possible D gene TRBD1, 5 bases. Per the germline V gene, CDR1 is MDHEN and CDR2 is SYDVKM. V lost 3 bases to trimming and J lost 4 bases, with 12 bases between them. CDR3 length: 15 amino acids. Here the CDR3 reads CASSFGGAGNEKLFF. CDR3 coding DNA: TGTGCCAGCAGTTTTGGAGGGGCGGGTAATGAAAAACTGTTTTTT.

The chain recombines TRBV18 with TRBJ2-2; tentatively, D is TRBD1 (6 bases). V dropped 3 bases and J dropped 2 bases, with 7 bases sitting between them. CDR3 length: 14 amino acids. Per germline, CDR1 KGHSH and CDR2 LQKENI. The DNA for the CDR3 is TGTGCCAGCTCACCGGGACACAACACCGGGGAGCTGTTTTTT. This translates into CASSPGHNTGELFF.